Described below is a single TCR beta chain sequence and its context. The antigen remains unidentified. V lost 1 base to trimming and J lost 1 base; unmatched junction nucleotides: 5. The germline V gene encodes CDR1 SGHDT and CDR2 YYEEEE. The CDR3 covers 15 residues. The treatment: oral pan-JAK inhibitor, 5-10 mg twice daily. The record originates from a study of CD8+ T cells in alopecia areata. Across the study: Tofacitinib was taken orally by treated patients, and the dose was 5 to 10 mg twice daily. Overall study findings and caveats: Lesional scalp exceeded normal scalp in clonality, especially in alopecia totalis/universalis.

Extraction and reverse transcription of RNA yielded cDNA as the sequencing template. The assay was immunoSEQ multiplex PCR, and TCRdb's table has in-frame clones only and misses some. The profile shows approximately 210,000 clones, just under 65% of them singletons. The specimen comprised CD4+ T cells sorted from blood, sampled at approximately week 50, from a patient treated with tofacitinib. The receptor comes from a human donor with alopecia areata. V is TRBV5-6 and J is TRBJ2-7; 7 bases are shared with TRBD2. The CDR3 DNA follows: TGTGCCAGCAGCTTGCGGTCTAGCGGATCCTACGAGCAGTACTTC. Amino acids: CASSLRSSGSYEQYF.